The text below deals with one TCR beta chain. The sample comes from a study of cytomegalovirus exposure and HLA in healthy donors. Primers: 60 Vbeta forward and 13 Jbeta reverse. The data were produced by immunoSEQ multiplex PCR, yet TCRdb's version contains in-frame clones alone and is incomplete. The data contain around 130,000 clones, more than 65% of them singletons. CDR1 and CDR2 from the germline V gene are SGHNT and YYREEE (reference sequence). V shed 4 bases and J 0 bases; nucleotides not matched to a gene: 7. The CDR3 is made up of 18 amino acids. The rearrangement joins TRBV5-4 to TRBJ2-3; 14 bases line up with TRBD2. Sequenced: PBMCs. The receptor was isolated from a woman aged 18-35 years in good health and CMV-seronegative. CDR3 sequence: CASSPGTSGSTSTDTQYF. CDR3 sequence (DNA): TGTGCCAGCAGCCCTGGGACTAGCGGGAGTACTAGCACAGATACGCAGTATTTT. Combining the CDR3 with reference TRBV5-4 and TRBJ2-3 gives the whole variable domain ETGVTQSPTHLIKTRGQQVTLRCSSQSGHNTVSWYQQALGQGPQFIFQYYREEENGRGNFPPRFSGLQFPNYSSELNVNALELDDSALYLCASSPGTSGSTSTDTQYFGPGTRLTVL.